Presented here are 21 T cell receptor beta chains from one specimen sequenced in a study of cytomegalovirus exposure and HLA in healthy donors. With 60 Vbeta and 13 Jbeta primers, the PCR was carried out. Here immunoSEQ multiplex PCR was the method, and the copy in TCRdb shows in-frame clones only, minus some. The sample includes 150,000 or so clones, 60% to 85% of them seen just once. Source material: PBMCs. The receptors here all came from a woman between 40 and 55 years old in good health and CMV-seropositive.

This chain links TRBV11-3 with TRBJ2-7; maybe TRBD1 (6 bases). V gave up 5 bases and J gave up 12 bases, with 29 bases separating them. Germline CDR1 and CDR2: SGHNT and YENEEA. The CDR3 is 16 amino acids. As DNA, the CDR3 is TGTGCCAGCAGCCCGATCCGTACTAATACAGGGACCTTCCGGTACTTC. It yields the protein CASSPIRTNTGTFRYF.

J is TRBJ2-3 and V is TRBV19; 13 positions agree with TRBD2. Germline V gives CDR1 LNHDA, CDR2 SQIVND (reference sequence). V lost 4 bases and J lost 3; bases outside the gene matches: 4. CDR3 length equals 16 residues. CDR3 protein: CASSTRTSGGTDTQYF. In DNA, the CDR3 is TGTGCCAGTAGTACCAGGACTAGCGGGGGAACAGATACGCAGTATTTT.

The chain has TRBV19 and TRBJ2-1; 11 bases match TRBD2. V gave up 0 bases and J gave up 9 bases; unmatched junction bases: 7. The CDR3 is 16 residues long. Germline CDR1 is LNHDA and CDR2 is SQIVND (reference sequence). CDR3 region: CASSIEGTSGRGEQFF. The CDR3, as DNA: TGTGCCAGTAGTATAGAGGGGACTAGCGGCCGGGGTGAGCAGTTCTTC.

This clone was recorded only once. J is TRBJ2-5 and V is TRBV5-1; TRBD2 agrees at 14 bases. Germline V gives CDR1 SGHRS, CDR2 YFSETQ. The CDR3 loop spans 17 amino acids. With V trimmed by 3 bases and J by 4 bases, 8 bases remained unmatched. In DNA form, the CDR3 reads TGCGCCAGCAGCTCGGGACTAGCGGGGGAGTCTGGAGAGACCCAGTACTTC. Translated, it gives CASSSGLAGESGETQYF. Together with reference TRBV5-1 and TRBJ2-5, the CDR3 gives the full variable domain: KAGVTQTPRYLIKTRGQQVTLSCSPISGHRSVSWYQQTPGQGLQFLFEYFSETQRNKGNFPGRFSGRQFSNSRSEMNVSTLELGDSALYLCASSSGLAGESGETQYFGPGTRLLVL.

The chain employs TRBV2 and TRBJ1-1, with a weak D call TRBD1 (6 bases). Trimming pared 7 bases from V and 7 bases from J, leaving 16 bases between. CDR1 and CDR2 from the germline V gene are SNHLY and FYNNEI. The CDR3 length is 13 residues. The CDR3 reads CASMGNRDLEAFF. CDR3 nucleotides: TGTGCCAGCATGGGGAACAGGGACCTTGAAGCTTTCTTT.

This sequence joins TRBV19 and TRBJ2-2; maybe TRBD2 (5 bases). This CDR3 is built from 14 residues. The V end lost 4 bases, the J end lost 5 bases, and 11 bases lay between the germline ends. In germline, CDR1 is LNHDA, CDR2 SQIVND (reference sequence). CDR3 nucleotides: TGTGCCAGTAGTACAGCCACGGGGACCGGGGAGCTGTTTTTT. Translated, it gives CASSTATGTGELFF.

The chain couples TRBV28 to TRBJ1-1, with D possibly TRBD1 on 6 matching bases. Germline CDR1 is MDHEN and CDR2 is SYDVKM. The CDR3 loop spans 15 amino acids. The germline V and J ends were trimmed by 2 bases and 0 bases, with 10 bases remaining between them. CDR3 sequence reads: CASSLVTGLNTEAFF. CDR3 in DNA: TGTGCCAGCAGTTTAGTGACAGGCCTGAACACTGAAGCTTTCTTT.

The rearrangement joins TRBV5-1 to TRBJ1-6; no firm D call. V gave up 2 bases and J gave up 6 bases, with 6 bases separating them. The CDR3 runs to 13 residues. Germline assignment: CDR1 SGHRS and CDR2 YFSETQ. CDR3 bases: TGCGCCAGCAGCTTAGACACTAATTCACCCCTCCACTTT. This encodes CASSLDTNSPLHF.

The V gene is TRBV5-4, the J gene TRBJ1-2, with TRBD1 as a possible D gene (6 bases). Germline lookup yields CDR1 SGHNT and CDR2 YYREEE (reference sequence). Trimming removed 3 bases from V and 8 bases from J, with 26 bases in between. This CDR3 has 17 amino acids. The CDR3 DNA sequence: TGTGCCAGCAGCTCGAGACAGGATTCATTCGGGGGGGAGGGCTACACCTTC. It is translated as CASSSRQDSFGGEGYTF. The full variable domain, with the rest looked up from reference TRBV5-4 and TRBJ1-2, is ETGVTQSPTHLIKTRGQQVTLRCSSQSGHNTVSWYQQALGQGPQFIFQYYREEENGRGNFPPRFSGLQFPNYSSELNVNALELDDSALYLCASSSRQDSFGGEGYTFGSGTRLTVV.

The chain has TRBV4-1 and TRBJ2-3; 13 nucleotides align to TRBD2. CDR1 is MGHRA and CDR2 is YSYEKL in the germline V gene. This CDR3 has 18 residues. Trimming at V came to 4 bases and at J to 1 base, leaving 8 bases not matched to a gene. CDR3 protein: CASSRLAGGPAGTDTQYF. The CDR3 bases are TGCGCCAGCAGCCGACTAGCGGGGGGACCTGCCGGCACAGATACGCAGTATTTT.

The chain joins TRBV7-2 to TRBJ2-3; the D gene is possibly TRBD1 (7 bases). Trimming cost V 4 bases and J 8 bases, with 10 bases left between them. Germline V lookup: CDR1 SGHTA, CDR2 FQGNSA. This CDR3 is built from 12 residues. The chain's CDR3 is CASSSQGGTQYF. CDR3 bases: TGTGCCAGCAGCTCCCAGGGGGGTACGCAGTATTTT.

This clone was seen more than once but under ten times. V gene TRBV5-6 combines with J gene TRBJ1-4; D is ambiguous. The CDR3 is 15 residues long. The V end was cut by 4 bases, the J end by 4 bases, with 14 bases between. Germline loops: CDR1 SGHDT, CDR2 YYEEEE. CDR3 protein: CASSMMTDYNEKLFF. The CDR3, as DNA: TGTGCCAGCAGCATGATGACGGACTATAATGAAAAACTGTTTTTT. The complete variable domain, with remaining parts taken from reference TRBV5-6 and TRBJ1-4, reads DAGVTQSPTHLIKTRGQQVTLRCSPKSGHDTVSWYQQALGQGPQFIFQYYEEEERQRGNFPDRFSGHQFPNYSSELNVNALLLGDSALYLCASSMMTDYNEKLFFGSGTQLSVL.

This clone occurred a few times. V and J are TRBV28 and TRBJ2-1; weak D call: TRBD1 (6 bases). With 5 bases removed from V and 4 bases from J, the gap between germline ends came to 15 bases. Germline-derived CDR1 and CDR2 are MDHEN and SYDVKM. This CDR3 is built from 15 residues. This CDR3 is CASSPPDSPYNEQFF. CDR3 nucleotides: TGTGCCAGCAGTCCCCCGGACAGCCCGTACAATGAGCAGTTCTTC.

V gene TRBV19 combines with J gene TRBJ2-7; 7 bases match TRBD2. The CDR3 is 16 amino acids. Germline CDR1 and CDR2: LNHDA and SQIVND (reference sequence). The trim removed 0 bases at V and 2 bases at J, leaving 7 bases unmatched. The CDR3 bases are TGTGCCAGTAGTATAGATGGTGCGGGGGTGCCCTACGAGCAGTACTTC. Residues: CASSIDGAGVPYEQYF.

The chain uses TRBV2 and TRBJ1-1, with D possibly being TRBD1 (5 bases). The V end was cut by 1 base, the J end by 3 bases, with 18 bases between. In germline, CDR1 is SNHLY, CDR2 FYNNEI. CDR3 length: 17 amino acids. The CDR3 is CASSEGTVRQPYTEAFF. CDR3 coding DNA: TGTGCCAGCAGTGAAGGGACGGTTAGACAGCCGTACACTGAAGCTTTCTTT.

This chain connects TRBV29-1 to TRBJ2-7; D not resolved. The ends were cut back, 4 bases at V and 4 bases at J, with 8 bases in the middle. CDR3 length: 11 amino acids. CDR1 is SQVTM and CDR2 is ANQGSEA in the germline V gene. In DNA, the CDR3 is TGCAGCGTTGGTGAACAGTACGAGCAGTACTTC. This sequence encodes CSVGEQYEQYF.

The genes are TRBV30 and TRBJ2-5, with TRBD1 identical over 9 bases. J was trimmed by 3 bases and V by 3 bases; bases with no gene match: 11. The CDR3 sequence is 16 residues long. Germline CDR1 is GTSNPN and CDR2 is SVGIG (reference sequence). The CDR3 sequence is CAWSPPGQGREETQYF. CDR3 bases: TGTGCCTGGAGCCCCCCGGGACAGGGAAGGGAAGAGACCCAGTACTTC.

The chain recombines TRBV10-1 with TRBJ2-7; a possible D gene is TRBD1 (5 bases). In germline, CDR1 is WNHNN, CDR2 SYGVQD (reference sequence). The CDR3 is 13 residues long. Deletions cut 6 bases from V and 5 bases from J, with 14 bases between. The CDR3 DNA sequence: TGCGCCAGCAGCGTAACCTCGGACAACGAGCAGTACTTC. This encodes CASSVTSDNEQYF.

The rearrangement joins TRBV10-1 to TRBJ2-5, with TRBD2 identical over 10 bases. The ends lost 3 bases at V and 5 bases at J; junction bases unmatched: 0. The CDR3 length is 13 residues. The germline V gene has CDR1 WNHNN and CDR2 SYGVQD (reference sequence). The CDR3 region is CASSELAGETQYF. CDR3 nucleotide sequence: TGCGCCAGCAGTGAACTAGCGGGGGAGACCCAGTACTTC.

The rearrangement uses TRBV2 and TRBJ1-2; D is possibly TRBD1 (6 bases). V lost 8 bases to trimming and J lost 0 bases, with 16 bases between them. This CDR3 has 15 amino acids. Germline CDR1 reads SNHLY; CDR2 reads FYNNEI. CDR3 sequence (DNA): TGTGCCAGCTACGTTTCGGGACACGCTAACTATGGCTACACCTTC. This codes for CASYVSGHANYGYTF.

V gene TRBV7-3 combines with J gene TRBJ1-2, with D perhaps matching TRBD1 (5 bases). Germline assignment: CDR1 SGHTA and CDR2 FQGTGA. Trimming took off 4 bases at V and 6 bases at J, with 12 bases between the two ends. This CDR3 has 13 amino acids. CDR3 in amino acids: CASSSPRGDGYTF. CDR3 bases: TGTGCCAGCAGCTCCCCCCGGGGGGATGGCTACACCTTC.